This TCR beta chain was obtained from a study of CD8+ T cells in alopecia areata. Study-wide results and limits: Mice gave a clearer picture of TCR sharing than patients did, possibly for HLA-related reasons. Lesional scalp exceeded normal scalp in clonality, especially in alopecia totalis/universalis. Throughout tofacitinib, many expanded lesional clones continued to persist in scalp and blood.

Treatment specified: oral pan-JAK inhibitor, 5-10 mg twice daily. J lost 3 bases, V lost 6 bases, and 11 bases had no gene match. Germline V gene sequence: CDR1 MNHNS, CDR2 SASEGT. This CDR3 has 15 amino acids. Remarks on this clone: Its antigen remains unidentified.

TCR sequencing used cDNA made by reverse transcription of extracted RNA. Clones were sequenced by immunoSEQ multiplex PCR, and TCRdb holds only the in-frame ones, with some missing. The sample shows 100,000 to 130,000 clones, over 80% of them seen only once. The chain recombines TRBV6-1 with TRBJ2-7, with 7 nucleotides matching TRBD2. This receptor was taken from a human donor with alopecia areata. Material: CD8+ T cells sorted from blood, obtained at week 24, from a patient treated with tofacitinib. CDR3 region: CASSALRGSIYEQYF. Here the CDR3 DNA reads TGTGCCAGCAGCGCTTTGCGGGGGTCGATCTACGAGCAGTACTTC.